What follows are 24 T cell receptor beta chains derived from one specimen sequenced in a study of identical twins. TCRdb re-derived calls from the 5' RACE reads in MiXCR, one entry per CDR3 protein. Of hundreds of thousands of distinct CDR3 sequences in the sample, approximately 8.5% were seen once. In addition, the sample was reused for a study of yellow fever vaccine responses in identical twins.

What was sequenced was memory (CD45RO+) T cells sorted from blood. The receptors derive from a woman younger than 30 in good health.

This clonotype has at least ten counts. V usage is TRBV6-1 and J usage is TRBJ2-1; D is perhaps TRBD1 (6 bases). This CDR3 is 13 amino acids long. V was pared by 6 bases and J by 8 bases, with 14 bases between. Germline values: CDR1 MNHNS, CDR2 SASEGT. The CDR3 nucleotides are TGTGCCAGCAGCCCGGACAGACGCGATGAGCAGTTCTTC. Translating gives CASSPDRRDEQFF.

The J gene is TRBJ2-7, the V gene TRBV6-1; weak D call: TRBD2 (7 bases). The CDR3 sequence is 12 residues long. V lost 10 bases, J lost 4 bases, and 14 bases lay in between. Germline V lookup: CDR1 MNHNS, CDR2 SASEGT. DNA of the CDR3: TGTGCCACCCCGGGGAGGGGGTACGAGCAGTACTTC. Protein sequence: CATPGRGYEQYF.

This clonotype was observed a few times. V gene TRBV27 combines with J gene TRBJ1-5; perhaps TRBD1 as D (5 bases). Germline V gene sequence: CDR1 MNHEY, CDR2 SMNVEV (reference sequence). The CDR3 is 14 amino acids. V was clipped by 3 bases and J by 3 bases, with 9 bases between them. CDR3 residues: CASSLVGANQPQHF. As DNA, the CDR3 is TGTGCCAGCAGTTTGGTCGGGGCCAATCAGCCCCAGCATTTT.

This chain connects TRBV6-1 to TRBJ1-6; possibly TRBD1 for D (6 bases). V was cut by 6 bases and J by 8 bases, with 17 bases left in between. CDR1 and CDR2 from the germline V gene are MNHNS and SASEGT. The CDR3 runs to 15 residues. CDR3 residues: CASRGLRGRDSPLHF. Written as DNA, the CDR3 is TGTGCCAGCAGGGGACTCAGGGGTAGGGATTCACCCCTCCACTTT.

This clonotype was seen many times. The J gene is TRBJ2-7, the V gene TRBV12-3 or TRBV12-4; no reliable D call. CDR3 length equals 12 residues. Trimming stripped 6 bases from V and 7 bases from J, with 13 bases between. The CDR3 here is CASSPGYGEQYF. In DNA form, the CDR3 reads TGTGCCAGCAGCCCTGGGTATGGGGAGCAGTACTTC.

This clonotype was detected ten times or more. V usage is TRBV20-1 and J usage is TRBJ2-1, with D tentatively TRBD1 (6 bases). The CDR3 runs to 16 residues. The V gene's germline CDR1 is DFQATT and CDR2 SNEGSKA (reference sequence). The germline V and J ends were trimmed by 0 bases and 3 bases, with 15 bases remaining between them. The CDR3 loop reads CSARDFSAGDYNEQFF. Here the CDR3 DNA reads TGCAGTGCTAGAGATTTCTCGGCAGGGGACTACAATGAGCAGTTCTTC.

This rearrangement joins TRBV6-2 or TRBV6-3 to TRBJ2-1; the D gene could be TRBD1 or TRBD2 (5 bases each). Germline V gene data show CDR1 as MNHEY and CDR2 as SVGEGT. Between the trimmed V and J ends, which lost 7 bases and 3 bases, there was a span of 13 bases. The CDR3 has 14 amino acids. Here the CDR3 reads CASKGPGIYNEQFF. The CDR3 DNA is TGTGCCAGCAAGGGACCCGGGATCTACAATGAGCAGTTCTTC.

This clonotype came up many times. V and J are TRBV20-1 and TRBJ2-4, with D perhaps matching TRBD1 or TRBD2 (6 bases each). The CDR3 is 14 residues long. The V gene's germline CDR1 is DFQATT and CDR2 SNEGSKA (reference sequence). Trimming left V 3 bases short and J 5 bases short, with 14 bases between. The CDR3 coding sequence is TGCAGTGCTAGGAATCCGGGGGCAGAAAACATTCAGTACTTC. Its protein is CSARNPGAENIQYF.

V is TRBV19 and J is TRBJ2-3; 8 bases match TRBD1. The CDR3 runs to 16 residues. Germline CDR1 LNHDA, CDR2 SQIVND (reference sequence). V shed 5 bases and J 6 bases; nucleotides not matched to a gene: 13. In nucleotides, the CDR3 is TGTGCCAGTAGTGATCCCGGGACAGGACTCACCGATACGCAGTATTTT. It specifies CASSDPGTGLTDTQYF.

J is TRBJ2-2 and V is TRBV7-3; D remains ambiguous. V was clipped by 1 base and J by 0 bases, with 12 bases between them. This CDR3 contains 17 residues. CDR1 is SGHTA and CDR2 is FQGTGA in the germline V gene. The DNA for the CDR3 is TGTGCCAGCAGCTTAAATTCTGGGCCAGCGAACACCGGGGAGCTGTTTTTT. Protein sequence: CASSLNSGPANTGELFF.

This clonotype was seen a handful of times. The chain joins TRBV29-1 to TRBJ1-3; a weak D match, TRBD1 (5 bases). The germline V and J ends were trimmed by 7 bases and 4 bases, with 14 bases remaining between them. The germline V gene has CDR1 SQVTM and CDR2 ANQGSEA. There are 13 residues in the CDR3. CDR3 protein: CSGTGTGGNTIYF. The CDR3 DNA follows: TGCAGCGGTACCGGGACGGGGGGAAACACCATATATTTT.

J is TRBJ1-2 and V is TRBV19; D may be TRBD1 (5 bases). The germline gives CDR1 LNHDA, CDR2 SQIVND (reference sequence). Trimming removed 3 bases at V and 2 bases at J, with 13 bases between. The CDR3 sequence is 15 residues long. CDR3 bases: TGTGCCAGTAGTATTTCTGACAGCGGGAACTATGGCTACACCTTC. Protein sequence: CASSISDSGNYGYTF.

This clonotype was observed many times. The chain couples TRBV7-8 to TRBJ2-1, with 15 positions matching TRBD2. The V segment lost 5 bases and the J segment 2 bases; nucleotides outside the gene matches: 4. This CDR3 is 17 amino acids long. CDR1 and CDR2 (germline): SGHVS, FQNEAQ. The CDR3 DNA follows: TGTGCCAGCAGCCCCCGGACTAGCGGGAGGGCCTACAATGAGCAGTTCTTC. Its translation is CASSPRTSGRAYNEQFF.

The chain employs TRBV20-1 and TRBJ1-6; unclear D gene. Germline V gives CDR1 DFQATT, CDR2 SNEGSKA (reference sequence). Trimming took 0 bases from V and 6 from J, leaving 9 bases between them. The CDR3 has 14 residues. The DNA for the CDR3 is TGCAGTGCTAGAGATGTTGGTGTTAATTCACCCCTCCACTTT. Translated, it gives CSARDVGVNSPLHF.

The V and J genes are TRBV29-1 and TRBJ2-7; D might be TRBD2 (6 bases). The germline V and J ends were trimmed by 8 bases and 0 bases, with 14 bases remaining between them. This CDR3 has 13 residues. Germline V gene data show CDR1 as SQVTM and CDR2 as ANQGSEA. The CDR3 here is CSTFSGNSYEQYF. The DNA for the CDR3 is TGCAGCACCTTTAGCGGTAACTCCTACGAGCAGTACTTC.

This clonotype was detected ten times or more. The V gene is TRBV20-1, the J gene TRBJ2-1; TRBD2 matches 7 bases. The V gene's germline CDR1 is DFQATT and CDR2 SNEGSKA (reference sequence). J was trimmed by 4 bases and V by 1 base; bases with no gene match: 4. This CDR3 has 14 residues. The CDR3 coding sequence is TGCAGTGCTAGAGGACTAGCAGATTACAATGAGCAGTTCTTC. Residues: CSARGLADYNEQFF.

In its sample, this clonotype was seen many times. The gene calls are TRBV10-3 and TRBJ2-1; TRBD2 aligns across 8 bases. The length of the CDR3 is 14 residues. Trimming removed 3 bases from V and 8 bases from J; junction bases left unmatched: 6. Germline CDR1 reads ENHRY; CDR2 reads SYGVKD. Here the CDR3 reads CAISEAGVFDEQFF. CDR3 DNA sequence: TGTGCCATCAGTGAAGCGGGAGTATTTGATGAGCAGTTCTTC.

This chain joins TRBV15 and TRBJ2-3; D may be TRBD1 (5 bases). The germline V and J ends were trimmed by 0 bases and 4 bases, with 17 bases remaining between them. In germline, CDR1 is LNHNV, CDR2 YYDKDF (reference sequence). The CDR3 has 17 amino acids. The CDR3 sequence: CATSREGGGRGPDTQYF. Written as DNA, the CDR3 is TGTGCCACCAGCAGAGAAGGCGGCGGTAGGGGCCCAGATACGCAGTATTTT.

This clonotype was counted many times. The J gene is TRBJ1-3, the V gene TRBV7-9; D is ambiguous. The CDR3 has 13 amino acids. V lost 9 bases, J lost 4 bases, and 13 bases lay in between. Germline V gene lookup returns CDR1 SEHNR and CDR2 FQNEAQ (reference sequence). The CDR3 here is CASTRAEGNTIYF. Written as DNA, the CDR3 is TGTGCCAGTACGAGGGCAGAAGGAAACACCATATATTTT.

V usage is TRBV28 and J usage is TRBJ2-3; D remains ambiguous. This CDR3 is built from 16 residues. Germline lookup yields CDR1 MDHEN and CDR2 SYDVKM. V lost 5 bases and J lost 2, with 17 bases in between. DNA of the CDR3: TGTGCCAGCAGTCCCGCCGATTCCCGCTACACAGATACGCAGTATTTT. It specifies CASSPADSRYTDTQYF.

The table lists this clonotype with many counts. This chain links TRBV20-1 with TRBJ1-6, with D perhaps matching TRBD1 (6 bases). The CDR3 loop spans 17 amino acids. Germline CDR1 reads DFQATT; CDR2 reads SNEGSKA (reference sequence). Trimming left V 0 bases short and J 0 bases short, with 12 bases between. CDR3 region: CSARDLDRSSYNSPLHF. Here the CDR3 DNA reads TGCAGTGCTAGAGATCTCGACAGGAGCTCCTATAATTCACCCCTCCACTTT.

There are a few counts of this clonotype. The chain uses TRBV6-1 and TRBJ2-1, with D maybe TRBD2 (6 bases). Germline-derived CDR1 and CDR2 are MNHNS and SASEGT. V lost 7 bases to trimming and J lost 9 bases, with 19 bases between them. This CDR3 is built from 14 residues. CDR3 sequence reads: CASNSLAGSGEQFF. CDR3 bases: TGTGCCAGCAACTCGCTCGCGGGGTCGGGTGAGCAGTTCTTC.

The chain combines TRBV5-4 with TRBJ2-1, with a possible D match to TRBD1 (6 bases). Germline loops: CDR1 SGHNT, CDR2 YYREEE (reference sequence). CDR3 length: 14 residues. The V end lost 4 bases, the J end lost 4 bases, and 12 bases lay between the germline ends. As DNA, the CDR3 is TGTGCCAGCAGCAACAGTAGGGGGTACAATGAGCAGTTCTTC. This codes for CASSNSRGYNEQFF.

This clonotype was counted a few times. The CDR3 loop reads CASARGGEQFF. As DNA, the CDR3 is TGCGCCAGCGCCCGAGGGGGTGAGCAGTTCTTC. This chain links TRBV5-1 with TRBJ2-1, with D possibly TRBD1 on 6 matching bases. Trimming left V 7 bases short and J 9 bases short, with 11 bases between. Germline CDR1 is SGHRS and CDR2 is YFSETQ. CDR3 length equals 11 residues.